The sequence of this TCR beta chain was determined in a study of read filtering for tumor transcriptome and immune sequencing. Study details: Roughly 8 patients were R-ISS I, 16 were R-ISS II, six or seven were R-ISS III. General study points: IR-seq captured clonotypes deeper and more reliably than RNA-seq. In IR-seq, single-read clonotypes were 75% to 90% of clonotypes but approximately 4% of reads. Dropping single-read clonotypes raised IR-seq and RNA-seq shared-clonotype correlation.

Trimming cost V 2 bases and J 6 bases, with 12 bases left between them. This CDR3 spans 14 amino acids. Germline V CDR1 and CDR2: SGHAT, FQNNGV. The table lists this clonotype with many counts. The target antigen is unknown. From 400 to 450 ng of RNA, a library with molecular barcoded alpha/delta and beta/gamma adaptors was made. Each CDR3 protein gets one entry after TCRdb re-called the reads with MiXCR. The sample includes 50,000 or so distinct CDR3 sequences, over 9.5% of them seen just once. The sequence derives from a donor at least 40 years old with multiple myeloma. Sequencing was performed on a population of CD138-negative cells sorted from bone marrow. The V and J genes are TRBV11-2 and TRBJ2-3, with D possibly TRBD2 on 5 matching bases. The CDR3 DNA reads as TGTGCCAGCAGCTTAAATTTCGGGGTCGATACGCAGTATTTT. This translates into CASSLNFGVDTQYF.